Below, 21 T cell receptor beta chains from the same sample are listed, as sequenced in a study of identical twins. TCRdb re-called the 5' RACE reads through MiXCR, storing one row per CDR3 protein. Of a few hundred thousand distinct CDR3 sequences in the sample, over 9.5% were seen once. The sample was memory T cells sorted from blood. The receptors were sampled from a man aged 50 or older in good health.

In its sample, this clonotype was seen many times. In DNA, the CDR3 is TGCGCCAGCAGCCAAGATAGTTCGGGAATTGGAAAGCAGTACTTC. Translation: CASSQDSSGIGKQYF. The rearrangement links TRBV4-1 to TRBJ2-7; D is perhaps TRBD2 (5 bases). This CDR3 is 15 amino acids long. Trimming cost V 0 bases and J 8 bases, with 17 bases left between them. Germline lookup yields CDR1 MGHRA and CDR2 YSYEKL.

The chain has TRBV20-1 and TRBJ2-2, with D possibly TRBD1 on 5 matching bases. The CDR3 runs to 15 residues. Germline CDR1 DFQATT, CDR2 SNEGSKA (reference sequence). V was clipped by 0 bases and J by 1 base, with 9 bases between them. The CDR3 loop reads CSARDRGQNTGELFF. As DNA, the CDR3 is TGCAGTGCTAGAGATCGTGGACAGAACACCGGGGAGCTGTTTTTT.

This chain uses TRBV28 with TRBJ1-2; no firm D call. The CDR3 is 13 amino acids. CDR1 MDHEN and CDR2 SYDVKM come from the germline V gene. Trimming pared 4 bases from V and 5 bases from J, leaving 11 bases between. The DNA for the CDR3 is TGTGCCAGCAGTTCCGATTTAGAATATGGCTACACCTTC. This encodes CASSSDLEYGYTF.

The rearrangement links TRBV7-2 to TRBJ1-6; TRBD1 is a possible D gene (5 bases). This CDR3 has 16 amino acids. Germline V gene data show CDR1 as SGHTA and CDR2 as FQGNSA. V gave up 0 bases and J gave up 5 bases, with 11 bases separating them. In nucleotides, the CDR3 is TGTGCCAGCAGCTTAGCGCAGGGAGGGAATAATTCACCCCTCCACTTT. It yields the protein CASSLAQGGNNSPLHF.

At least ten counts were recorded for this clonotype. The gene calls are TRBV10-3 and TRBJ2-7, with 9 bases aligning to TRBD1. The germline V gene encodes CDR1 ENHRY and CDR2 SYGVKD. This CDR3 comprises 15 residues. Trimming removed 8 bases from V and 1 base from J; junction bases left unmatched: 9. CDR3 sequence: CAIGTGGVRSYEQYF. CDR3 bases: TGTGCCATCGGTACAGGGGGCGTACGGTCCTACGAGCAGTACTTC.

This clonotype was observed at least ten times. This CDR3 is CASSSGGTYEQYF. CDR3 DNA sequence: TGCGCCAGCAGTTCAGGGGGGACCTACGAGCAGTACTTC. The chain is built from TRBV5-1 and TRBJ2-7; a possible D gene is TRBD1 (7 bases). This CDR3 comprises 13 residues. Germline CDR1 and CDR2: SGHRS and YFSETQ. Between the trimmed V and J ends, which lost 5 bases and 2 bases, there was a span of 11 bases.

This clonotype was counted many times. The chain employs TRBV3-1 and TRBJ2-7; D gene uncertain. Between the trimmed V and J ends, which lost 1 base and 7 bases, there was a span of 14 bases. From germline, CDR1 is LGHDT and CDR2 YNNKEL (reference sequence). The CDR3 covers 14 residues. CDR3 in amino acids: CASSQGPWLLEQYF. In DNA, the CDR3 is TGTGCCAGCAGCCAAGGGCCCTGGCTTTTAGAGCAGTACTTC.

The chain couples TRBV20-1 to TRBJ2-7; 8 nucleotides align to TRBD1. V was pared by 0 bases and J by 2 bases, with 9 bases of the junction left unmatched. Germline lookup yields CDR1 DFQATT and CDR2 SNEGSKA (reference sequence). This CDR3 region has 16 residues. CDR3 coding DNA: TGCAGTGCTAGAGAGTACCAGGGGGCGCGCGCCTACGAGCAGTACTTC. It codes for CSAREYQGARAYEQYF.

This clonotype appeared many times. This chain links TRBV11-1 with TRBJ2-1; 7 nucleotides align to TRBD1. Germline values: CDR1 SGHAT, CDR2 FQDESV (reference sequence). The CDR3 sequence is 14 residues long. Trimming removed 1 base from V and 6 bases from J; junction bases left unmatched: 3. The CDR3 DNA sequence: TGTGCCAGCAGCTTAGAGGGACAGCTCAATGAGCAGTTCTTC. It translates to CASSLEGQLNEQFF.

This clonotype was detected only a few times. The chain carries TRBV11-2 and TRBJ2-2, with TRBD2 as a possible D gene (5 bases). Trimming cost V 1 base and J 6 bases, with 9 bases left between them. This CDR3 region has 14 residues. Germline loops: CDR1 SGHAT, CDR2 FQNNGV. The CDR3 coding sequence is TGTGCCAGCAGCTTAGGATTCGGGGCCGGGGAGCTGTTTTTT. This translates into CASSLGFGAGELFF.

CDR3 amino acids: CASSVVAGLAGVSSYNEQFF. The CDR3 coding sequence is TGTGCCAGCAGCGTAGTAGCTGGACTAGCGGGAGTGAGCTCCTACAATGAGCAGTTCTTC. The rearrangement links TRBV9 to TRBJ2-1; 13 bases agree with TRBD2. Unmatched junction bases numbered 9, after V lost 0 bases and J lost 0 bases. The length of the CDR3 is 20 residues. CDR1 and CDR2 from the germline V gene are SGDLS and YYNGEE.

The rearrangement links TRBV20-1 to TRBJ2-5, with D tentatively TRBD2 (5 bases). Germline-derived CDR1 and CDR2 are DFQATT and SNEGSKA (reference sequence). V lost 8 bases, J lost 7 bases, and 23 bases lay in between. The CDR3 contains 14 residues. The CDR3 DNA sequence: TGCAGTATCTACCCACCGGGCAAACGGGGGACCCAGTACTTC. Its protein is CSIYPPGKRGTQYF.

This clonotype appeared many times. CDR3 protein: CASSLDRGYEQYF. CDR3 DNA: TGCGCCAGCAGCTTGGACAGGGGTTACGAGCAGTACTTC. J is TRBJ2-7 and V is TRBV5-1, with TRBD1 matching 7 bases. In germline, CDR1 is SGHRS, CDR2 YFSETQ. The junction had 1 base not matched to a gene; V was cut back by 0 bases and J by 4 bases. The length of the CDR3 is 13 residues.

The chain recombines TRBV12-3 or TRBV12-4 with TRBJ2-7, with 8 bases that match TRBD1. The CDR3 totals 14 residues. With V trimmed by 6 bases and J by 0 bases, 4 bases remained unmatched. DNA of the CDR3: TGTGCCAGCAGGCCAGGGGGCCCCTCCTACGAGCAGTACTTC. Protein sequence: CASRPGGPSYEQYF.

This clonotype was seen only a few times. The gene calls are TRBV20-1 and TRBJ2-5; 7 nucleotides agree with TRBD2. V lost 6 bases, J lost 2 bases, and 9 bases stayed unmatched. Germline CDR1 is DFQATT and CDR2 is SNEGSKA (reference sequence). The CDR3 runs 14 residues. CDR3 DNA: TGCAGTGCCGAATCAGGGCGGGGGCAAGAGACCCAGTACTTC. Protein: CSAESGRGQETQYF.

The V gene is TRBV5-4, the J gene TRBJ1-1; possible D gene TRBD1, 6 bases. This CDR3 has 14 residues. CDR1 is SGHNT, CDR2 YYREEE, per germline (reference sequence). V lost 4 bases to trimming and J lost 1 base, with 11 bases between them. CDR3 region: CASSIQGGNTEAFF. The CDR3 DNA reads TGTGCCAGCAGCATACAGGGCGGGAACACTGAAGCTTTCTTT.

This clonotype was counted a few times. This chain uses TRBV9 with TRBJ2-3; 8 nucleotides agree with TRBD2. V trimming: 4 bases; J trimming: 3 bases; junction bases outside the gene matches: 7. The CDR3 covers 15 residues. CDR1 and CDR2 from the germline V gene are SGDLS and YYNGEE. CDR3 DNA sequence: TGTGCCAGCAGCCCGACAGCGGGAGTTACAGATACGCAGTATTTT. Its protein product is CASSPTAGVTDTQYF. The whole variable domain, filled in from reference TRBV9 and TRBJ2-3, reads DSGVTQTPKHLITATGQRVTLRCSPRSGDLSVYWYQQSLDQGLQFLIQYYNGEERAKGNILERFSAQQFPDLHSELNLSSLELGDSALYFCASSPTAGVTDTQYFGPGTRLTVL.

There are many counts of this clonotype. This sequence joins TRBV29-1 and TRBJ2-1; a weak D match, TRBD2 (5 bases). From germline, CDR1 is SQVTM and CDR2 ANQGSEA. The CDR3 is made up of 14 amino acids. Trimming left V 1 base short and J 4 bases short, with 11 bases between. In DNA form, the CDR3 reads TGCAGCGTTGAAGGGCTAGCAGAGTACAATGAGCAGTTCTTC. It encodes CSVEGLAEYNEQFF.

The sample holds many counts of this clonotype. The V gene is TRBV5-1, the J gene TRBJ1-1, with D uncertain. V shed 4 bases and J shed 1 base, with 11 bases lying between them. CDR1 and CDR2 from the germline V gene are SGHRS and YFSETQ. CDR3 length: 14 residues. The CDR3 spells CASSPGGQNTEAFF. In DNA form, the CDR3 reads TGCGCCAGCAGCCCGGGTGGTCAGAACACTGAAGCTTTCTTT. Using reference TRBV5-1 and TRBJ1-1 for the parts outside the CDR3, the full variable domain is KAGVTQTPRYLIKTRGQQVTLSCSPISGHRSVSWYQQTPGQGLQFLFEYFSETQRNKGNFPGRFSGRQFSNSRSEMNVSTLELGDSALYLCASSPGGQNTEAFFGQGTRLTVV.

This clonotype was found a few times. The gene calls are TRBV9 and TRBJ2-3; TRBD2 agrees at 12 bases. Germline V gives CDR1 SGDLS, CDR2 YYNGEE. With 3 bases clipped from V and 2 bases from J, the junction kept 7 bases outside the gene matches. CDR3 length equals 17 residues. The CDR3 spells CASSATRTSGNTDTQYF. The CDR3 DNA reads as TGTGCCAGCAGCGCGACTCGGACTAGCGGGAACACAGATACGCAGTATTTT.

The sample holds many counts of this clonotype. The V and J genes are TRBV2 and TRBJ2-2; 9 bases are shared with TRBD1. This CDR3 contains 15 residues. The ends lost 7 bases at V and 2 bases at J; junction bases unmatched: 5. Germline V gives CDR1 SNHLY, CDR2 FYNNEI. CDR3 in amino acids: CASKQGALNTGELFF. CDR3 bases: TGTGCCAGCAAACAGGGGGCGCTTAACACCGGGGAGCTGTTTTTT.